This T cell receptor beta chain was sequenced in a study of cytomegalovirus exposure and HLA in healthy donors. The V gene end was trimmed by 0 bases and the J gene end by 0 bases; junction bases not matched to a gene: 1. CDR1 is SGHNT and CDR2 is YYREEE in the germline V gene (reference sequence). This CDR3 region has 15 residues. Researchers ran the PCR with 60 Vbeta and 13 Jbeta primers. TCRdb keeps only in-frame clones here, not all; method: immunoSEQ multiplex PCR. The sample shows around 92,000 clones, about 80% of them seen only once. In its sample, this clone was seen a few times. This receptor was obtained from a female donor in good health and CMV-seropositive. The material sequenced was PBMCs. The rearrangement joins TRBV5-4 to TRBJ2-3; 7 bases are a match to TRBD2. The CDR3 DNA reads TGTGCCAGCAGCTTGGGTAGCGGGAGCACAGATACGCAGTATTTT. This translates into CASSLGSGSTDTQYF.